Each of the 18 T cell receptor beta chains below was sequenced from the same sample in a study of blood T cell repertoires in COVID-19. Profiling relied on immunoSEQ multiplex PCR, and the TCRdb table lists in-frame clones only, not all of them. The data hold approximately 90,000 clones, with more than 80% observed a single time. Material: peripheral blood. The origin of the receptors is a woman older than 75 with acute or convalescent COVID-19.

The J gene is TRBJ2-2, the V gene TRBV19; D gene ambiguous. The germline V gene encodes CDR1 LNHDA and CDR2 SQIVND (reference sequence). This CDR3 region has 15 residues. V was shortened by 2 bases and J by 3 bases, with 10 bases between the two germline ends. The CDR3, as DNA: TGTGCCAGTAGTATATGGGCTCCATACACCGGGGAGCTGTTTTTT. Its protein is CASSIWAPYTGELFF.

The chain recombines TRBV7-2 with TRBJ2-2; D remains ambiguous. The germline CDR1 and CDR2 sequences are SGHTA and FQGNSA. V lost 5 bases and J 8 bases, leaving 9 bases between the germline ends. CDR3 size: 12 residues. DNA for the CDR3: TGTGCCAGCAGCCCTTCCGTGGGGGAGCTGTTTTTT. It codes for CASSPSVGELFF.

The chain's CDR3 is CASSLGGEETQYF. The CDR3 DNA is TGCGCCAGCAGCTTGGGAGGAGAAGAGACCCAGTACTTC. V gene TRBV5-1 combines with J gene TRBJ2-5; D unclear. Germline V gene lookup returns CDR1 SGHRS and CDR2 YFSETQ. The germline V and J ends were trimmed by 0 bases and 3 bases, with 6 bases remaining between them. CDR3 size: 13 residues.

This chain joins TRBV6-5 and TRBJ2-3, with 7 bases aligning to TRBD2. J lost 6 bases, V lost 6 bases, and 0 bases had no gene match. Germline CDR1 and CDR2: MNHEY and SVGAGI. CDR3 length equals 11 residues. DNA for the CDR3: TGTGCCAGCAGGCGGGGGGATACGCAGTATTTT. Its protein product is CASRRGDTQYF.

The chain links TRBV6-1 to TRBJ1-2, with no clear D. Trimming took 2 bases from V and 5 from J, leaving 9 bases between them. From germline, CDR1 is MNHNS and CDR2 SASEGT. The CDR3 is 13 amino acids. The CDR3 DNA reads TGTGCCAGCAGTGAACAACTCGCGTATGGCTACACCTTC. Translating gives CASSEQLAYGYTF.

Written as DNA, the CDR3 is TGTGCCAGCTCACAGGGGACAGGTTTTGGGCAGTATTTT. The encoded protein is CASSQGTGFGQYF. This chain connects TRBV18 to TRBJ2-3; 8 bases map to TRBD1. This CDR3 is 13 amino acids long. Trimming cost V 4 bases and J 11 bases; bases outside gene matches: 8. Per germline, CDR1 KGHSH and CDR2 LQKENI.

This chain links TRBV20-1 with TRBJ1-1; no definite D call. V was trimmed by 3 bases and J by 0 bases, leaving 17 bases between them. The CDR3 contains 16 residues. Germline CDR1 is DFQATT and CDR2 is SNEGSKA (reference sequence). DNA of the CDR3: TGCAGTGCTAGTCCGGAGCGGGTACCTCTGAACACTGAAGCTTTCTTT. Its protein product is CSASPERVPLNTEAFF.

This rearrangement joins TRBV18 to TRBJ1-1; 10 nucleotides agree with TRBD1. CDR1 and CDR2 from the germline V gene are KGHSH and LQKENI. V was clipped by 4 bases and J by 7 bases; unmatched bases: 6. The CDR3 covers 14 residues. The CDR3 DNA reads TGTGCCAGCTCACGGAAGACAGGGGGCCATGAAGCTTTCTTT. It codes for CASSRKTGGHEAFF.

This chain uses TRBV27 with TRBJ1-6; the match to TRBD1 covers 9 bases. In germline, CDR1 is MNHEY, CDR2 SMNVEV (reference sequence). Germline trimming cut 6 bases from V and 8 bases from J; bases unmatched to any gene: 14. The CDR3 extends over 17 amino acids. CDR3 protein: CASSPFPRTGADSPLHF. The DNA of the CDR3 is TGTGCCAGCAGCCCCTTTCCCCGGACAGGGGCGGATTCACCCCTCCACTTT.

The chain combines TRBV20-1 with TRBJ2-7, with 7 positions matching TRBD1. The junction had 19 bases not matched to a gene; V was cut back by 3 bases and J by 2 bases. This CDR3 is built from 18 residues. Germline assignment: CDR1 DFQATT and CDR2 SNEGSKA (reference sequence). The CDR3 is CSASPGTDSGRSAYEQYF. The CDR3 bases are TGCAGTGCTAGTCCTGGGACAGATTCTGGGCGGAGCGCCTACGAGCAGTACTTC.

This clone is a singleton in its sample. The chain recombines TRBV19 with TRBJ1-2; D is unresolved. There are 13 residues in the CDR3. V was pared by 5 bases and J by 4 bases, with 11 bases between. Germline lookup yields CDR1 LNHDA and CDR2 SQIVND (reference sequence). The CDR3 DNA reads TGTGCCAGTAGTGCCCTCCAGGTCTATGGCTACACCTTC. Translated: CASSALQVYGYTF.

The V gene is TRBV7-3, the J gene TRBJ2-5, with TRBD2 matching 8 bases. This CDR3 has 14 amino acids. V trimming: 11 bases; J trimming: 6 bases; junction bases outside the gene matches: 14. From germline, CDR1 is SGHTA and CDR2 FQGTGA. CDR3 sequence reads: CAATPGLVGKTQYF. The CDR3 region has the DNA TGTGCCGCCACCCCGGGACTAGTGGGGAAGACCCAGTACTTC.

This chain uses TRBV6-5 with TRBJ2-1, with D tentatively TRBD2 (5 bases). The CDR3 length is 15 residues. The ends were cut back, 5 bases at V and 7 bases at J, with 18 bases in the middle. CDR1 is MNHEY and CDR2 is SVGAGI in the germline V gene. The CDR3 reads CASSPGVAKRNEQFF. CDR3 bases: TGTGCCAGCAGTCCCGGGGTAGCCAAGAGAAATGAGCAGTTCTTC.

The rearrangement links TRBV19 to TRBJ1-1; D unclear. The CDR3 consists of 13 residues. Germline V gene sequence: CDR1 LNHDA, CDR2 SQIVND (reference sequence). The V and J ends lost 2 bases and 11 bases respectively, with 15 bases between them. CDR3 amino acids: CASSISRPAGAFF. The CDR3 bases are TGTGCCAGTAGTATATCCCGGCCGGCAGGTGCTTTCTTT.

In its sample, this clone was seen once. The CDR3 region has the DNA TGTGCCAGCAACCTCCTGGGACTGGAAGAGCAGTACTTC. Amino acids: CASNLLGLEEQYF. V usage is TRBV5-4 and J usage is TRBJ2-7, with D possibly TRBD2 on 6 matching bases. V was clipped by 6 bases and J by 7 bases, with 17 bases between them. The CDR3 is 13 residues long. The germline gives CDR1 SGHNT, CDR2 YYREEE (reference sequence).

The rearrangement links TRBV29-1 to TRBJ1-1; TRBD1 matches at 9 bases. This CDR3 has 13 residues. Germline values: CDR1 SQVTM, CDR2 ANQGSEA. The trim removed 4 bases at V and 5 bases at J, leaving 5 bases unmatched. The CDR3 sequence is CSVVGQGGTEAFF. The CDR3 coding sequence is TGCAGCGTTGTGGGACAGGGAGGTACTGAAGCTTTCTTT.

This clone was seen a single time. This chain links TRBV2 with TRBJ1-1; TRBD1 matches 7 bases. This CDR3 has 17 residues. Germline V gene sequence: CDR1 SNHLY, CDR2 FYNNEI. The ends lost 7 bases at V and 3 bases at J; junction bases unmatched: 17. CDR3 in amino acids: CASKVLQGRTLDTEAFF. The CDR3 bases are TGTGCCAGCAAGGTTCTACAGGGGCGTACTTTAGACACTGAAGCTTTCTTT. Variable domain in full (rest from reference TRBV2 and TRBJ1-1): EPEVTQTPSHQVTQMGQEVILRCVPISNHLYFYWYRQILGQKVEFLVSFYNNEISEKSEIFDDQFSVERPDGSNFTLKIRSTKLEDSAMYFCASKVLQGRTLDTEAFFGQGTRLTVV.

Of note for this clone: An end of the junction differs from the germline gene, which may be a read error. This chain connects TRBV14 to TRBJ1-1; 12 nucleotides match TRBD1. Per the germline V gene, CDR1 is SGHDN and CDR2 is FVKESK. There are 14 residues in the CDR3. DNA for the CDR3: TGTGCCAGCAGCCTTAGCCGGGACAGGGGGCCGACTCGTTTT. This gives the protein CASSLSRDRGPTRF. The full variable domain, in which reference TRBV14 and TRBJ1-1 provide the parts outside the CDR3, is EAGVTQFPSHSVIEKGQTVTLRCDPISGHDNLYWYRRVMGKEIKFLLHFVKESKQDESGMPNNRFLAERTGGTYSTLKVQPAELEDSGVYFCASSLSRDRGPTRFGQGTRLTVV.